The 17 T cell receptor beta chains listed next were all sequenced from one sample in a study of blood T cell repertoires in COVID-19 (dated by TCRdb to 2018 to 2021). Library creation used the immunoSEQ multiplex PCR assay. Here the immuneACCESS table is served through TCRdb, limited to in-frame sequences with V and J called. Missing clones are a known gap in these copies; in checked studies unresolved V genes cover under half, and the rest lacks a known reason. The sample table shows 200,000 to 250,000 clones, and 86% are seen once. The biggest ten clones account for roughly 3.2% of the sample. Sequencing was done on a sample of PBMCs or T cells enriched from blood (not recorded which). The source of these receptors is a woman aged 45 to 65 in a cohort exposed to, infected with or recovered from COVID-19 (not recorded which).

The chain is built from TRBV5-1 and TRBJ2-2; tentative D call: TRBD1 (5 bases). The CDR3 loop spans 14 amino acids. Trimming stripped 5 bases from V and 1 base from J, with 9 bases between. The germline V gene encodes CDR1 SGHRS and CDR2 YFSETQ. CDR3 in amino acids: CASRSGLNTGELFF. CDR3 in DNA: TGCGCCAGCAGGTCAGGGTTGAACACCGGGGAGCTGTTTTTT.

This chain connects TRBV12-2 to TRBJ2-1; TRBD1 reflects the table's D call only, with no check against the DNA. TRBV12-2 is described as a pseudogene. The CDR3 length is 16 residues. The CDR3 region has the DNA TGTGCAAGTCGCCACCGTCGGCTATCTCAGGACAATGAGCAGTTCTTC. Amino acids: CASRHRRLSQDNEQFF.

The chain joins TRBV5-1 to TRBJ2-3, with D maybe TRBD2 (7 bases). V was trimmed by 0 bases and J by 5 bases, leaving 16 bases between them. The germline V gene encodes CDR1 SGHRS and CDR2 YFSETQ. This CDR3 has 16 residues. The CDR3 coding sequence is TGCGCCAGCAGCTTGGGCGGCGGGGGCCCGGGAGATACGCAGTATTTT. The encoded protein is CASSLGGGGPGDTQYF.

The gene calls are TRBV6-5 and TRBJ2-7; D is perhaps TRBD1 (6 bases). Germline CDR1 is MNHEY and CDR2 is SVGAGI. The CDR3 is made up of 15 amino acids. Trimming shortened V by 6 bases and J by 1 base, and 16 bases separated the two germline ends. In DNA form, the CDR3 reads TGTGCCAGCAGCCGACCGGGACAACTATCCTACGAGCAGTACTTC. Its translation: CASSRPGQLSYEQYF.

About this clone: Other DNA variants within this sample encode the same CDR3. The gene calls are TRBV10-2 and TRBJ2-7, with 8 bases identical to TRBD2. Unmatched junction bases numbered 0, after V lost 8 bases and J lost 0 bases. Germline V gene sequence: CDR1 WSHSY, CDR2 SAAADI. The CDR3 runs to 12 residues. CDR3: CASGTSSYEQYF. CDR3 DNA sequence: TGCGCCAGCGGGACTAGCTCCTACGAGCAGTACTTC.

The CDR3 nucleotides read TGTGCCAGCAGCTTGGCTAGGGGGGGGAGTCGCGACAATGAGCAGTTCTTC. This encodes CASSLARGGSRDNEQFF. The chain links TRBV5-8 to TRBJ2-1; weak D call: TRBD2 (7 bases). The CDR3 is 17 amino acids. V was trimmed by 0 bases and J by 5 bases, leaving 18 bases between them. In germline, CDR1 is SGHTS, CDR2 YDEGEE.

This clone was seen a single time. This sequence joins TRBV6-2 or TRBV6-3 and TRBJ1-2, with D uncertain. The CDR3 consists of 14 residues. Germline values: CDR1 MNHEY, CDR2 SVGEGT. The V end was cut by 5 bases, the J end by 6 bases, with 16 bases between. For the CDR3, the DNA is TGTGCCAGCAGTACGGGAACCCTCGTCCATGGCTACACCTTC. The encoded protein is CASSTGTLVHGYTF.

This clone was counted a single time. The genes are TRBV4-3 and TRBJ1-2; 9 bases map to TRBD1. The germline V gene encodes CDR1 LGHNA and CDR2 YSLEER. Trimming removed 0 bases from V and 4 bases from J; junction bases left unmatched: 6. The CDR3 loop spans 16 amino acids. CDR3 sequence: CASSQDYDRGGYGYTF. The CDR3 DNA follows: TGCGCCAGCAGCCAAGATTACGACAGGGGGGGCTATGGCTACACCTTC.

The rearrangement links TRBV9 to TRBJ2-2; TRBD2 might be the D (5 bases). Trimming shortened V by 0 bases and J by 8 bases, and 17 bases separated the two germline ends. The CDR3 totals 16 residues. From germline, CDR1 is SGDLS and CDR2 YYNGEE. The CDR3 protein is CASSVGILGTAGELFF. CDR3 nucleotide sequence: TGTGCCAGCAGCGTAGGGATACTAGGTACTGCAGGGGAGCTGTTTTTT.

The chain's CDR3 is CASSLVRQEIYEQYF. The CDR3, as DNA: TGTGCCAGCAGCTTAGTTCGACAGGAGATCTACGAGCAGTACTTC. V and J are TRBV7-2 and TRBJ2-7; D possibly corresponds to TRBD1 (6 bases). V was pared by 1 base and J by 3 bases, with 13 bases between. There are 15 residues in the CDR3. The germline CDR1 and CDR2 sequences are SGHTA and FQGNSA.

V gene TRBV9 combines with J gene TRBJ1-5, with TRBD1 matching over 9 bases. Germline assignment: CDR1 SGDLS and CDR2 YYNGEE. J lost 4 bases, V lost 0 bases, and 2 bases had no gene match. The CDR3 is 15 amino acids. The CDR3 region is CASSVAGTGNQPQHF. The CDR3 coding sequence is TGTGCCAGCAGCGTAGCAGGGACAGGGAATCAGCCCCAGCATTTT.

J is TRBJ1-3 and V is TRBV12-3 or TRBV12-4; D uncertain. This CDR3 has 13 residues. Trimming removed 3 bases from V and 1 base from J, with 4 bases in between. CDR3 sequence: CASSFGSGNTIYF. Here the CDR3 DNA reads TGTGCCAGCAGTTTCGGTTCTGGAAACACCATATATTTT.

The J gene is TRBJ2-1, the V gene TRBV6-5, with TRBD2 matching over 10 bases. This CDR3 region has 14 residues. Germline V gene lookup returns CDR1 MNHEY and CDR2 SVGAGI. V was clipped by 7 bases and J by 9 bases; unmatched bases: 9. DNA of the CDR3: TGTGCCAGCACCACCTCGGGACTAGCGTCTGAGCAGTTCTTC. This translates into CASTTSGLASEQFF.

This sequence joins TRBV30 and TRBJ2-5, with 10 positions matching TRBD2. J lost 10 bases, V lost 8 bases, and 19 bases had no gene match. The CDR3 extends over 15 amino acids. CDR1 and CDR2 from the germline V gene are GTSNPN and SVGIG (reference sequence). In nucleotides, the CDR3 is TGTGCCGGATACCCCTGGGAGCGGGGGGGAGAGGGCCAGTACTTC. Translating it yields CAGYPWERGGEGQYF.

The rearrangement links TRBV3-1 (or the pseudogene TRBV3-2) to TRBJ1-3; the match to TRBD1 covers 9 bases. The CDR3 has 16 residues. CDR1 and CDR2 (germline): LGHDT, YNNKEL (reference sequence). J lost 2 bases, V lost 5 bases, and 7 bases had no gene match. CDR3 amino acids: CASSETGGLAGNTIYF. The CDR3 DNA reads as TGTGCCAGCAGCGAAACAGGGGGCTTGGCTGGAAACACCATATATTTT.

This chain connects TRBV20-1 to TRBJ1-2; maybe TRBD1 (6 bases). Trimming took 3 bases from V and 4 from J, leaving 15 bases between them. The CDR3 runs to 14 residues. Germline-derived CDR1 and CDR2 are DFQATT and SNEGSKA (reference sequence). The CDR3 sequence is CSASEPGVGYGYTF. The DNA for the CDR3 is TGCAGTGCTAGTGAGCCAGGGGTGGGCTATGGCTACACCTTC.

The chain carries TRBV6-5 and TRBJ1-2; a possible D gene is TRBD1 (6 bases). The V end was cut by 6 bases, the J end by 10 bases, with 21 bases between. The CDR3 length is 14 residues. Germline V lookup: CDR1 MNHEY, CDR2 SVGAGI. The DNA for the CDR3 is TGTGCCAGCAGATCCTCCCCGACAGGAATGGCCTACACCTTC. This encodes CASRSSPTGMAYTF.